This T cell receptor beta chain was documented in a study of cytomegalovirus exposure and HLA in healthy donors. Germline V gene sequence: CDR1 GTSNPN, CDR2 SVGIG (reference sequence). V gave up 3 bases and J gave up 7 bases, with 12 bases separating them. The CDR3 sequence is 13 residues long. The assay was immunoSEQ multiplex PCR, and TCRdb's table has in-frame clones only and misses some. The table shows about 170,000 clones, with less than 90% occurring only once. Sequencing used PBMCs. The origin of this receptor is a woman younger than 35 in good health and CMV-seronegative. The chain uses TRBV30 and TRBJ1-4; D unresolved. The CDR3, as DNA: TGTGCCTGGAGCCCCCTCCCTCGTGAAAAACTGTTTTTT. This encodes CAWSPLPREKLFF.